The present TCR beta chain was sequenced within a study of beta chain features in type 1 diabetes. Study-wide results and limits: Among patients with Type 1 diabetes, TCRB CDR3s were moderately but significantly shorter in every one of the four CD4+ subsets.

Germline values: CDR1 SNHLY, CDR2 FYNNEI. The CDR3 is made up of 12 amino acids. The germline V and J ends were trimmed by 1 base and 9 bases, with 6 bases remaining between them. Sequencing targeted expressed TCRB transcripts, as all isolated RNA had been reverse transcribed. Method: immunoSEQ multiplex PCR; TCRdb's copy keeps in-frame clones and lacks some. This table has more than 25,000 clones, roughly 45% appearing once. Comments on this clone: What it binds is not known.

The gene calls are TRBV2 and TRBJ2-2; D gene uncertain. The sample consisted of stem cell memory CD4+ T cells from blood. The receptor was isolated from a man under 40 with type 1 diabetes. The CDR3 protein is CASSEGLRELFF. The CDR3 DNA reads as TGTGCCAGCAGTGAAGGACTCCGGGAGCTGTTTTTT.